Each of the 14 T cell receptor beta chains below was sequenced from the same sample in a study of shared clonotypes between healthy human individuals. Produced via immunoSEQ multiplex PCR; TCRdb's table is partial and in-frame only. Here the sample spans approximately 480,000 clones, approximately 79% being singletons. The sequencing input was PBMCs. All receptors come from a woman between 40 and 50 years old in good health. Some clones in this sample may be carry-over from other donors' samples.

V is TRBV14 and J is TRBJ2-1; 9 bases are a match to TRBD2. Trimming at V came to 1 base and at J to 8 bases, leaving 9 bases not matched to a gene. The CDR3 spans 16 residues. CDR1 and CDR2 (germline): SGHDN, FVKESK. In nucleotides, the CDR3 is TGTGCCAGCAGCCAAGGATTGGCTAGCGGGATCTATGAGCAGTTCTTC. Protein sequence: CASSQGLASGIYEQFF.

In DNA form, the CDR3 reads TGCGCCAGCAGCCGTGACACATCCGAGCAGTACTTC. Translated: CASSRDTSEQYF. The V and J genes are TRBV5-1 and TRBJ2-7; D remains unclear. V was shortened by 4 bases and J by 6 bases, with 11 bases between the two germline ends. This CDR3 region has 12 residues. Germline V gene sequence: CDR1 SGHRS, CDR2 YFSETQ.

V is TRBV10-3 and J is TRBJ2-1; D unresolved. V was pared by 2 bases and J by 8 bases, with 13 bases between. CDR1 ENHRY and CDR2 SYGVKD come from the germline V gene. CDR3 length equals 14 residues. CDR3 region: CAISEPPPFDEQFF. CDR3 nucleotides: TGTGCCATCAGTGAGCCACCACCCTTCGATGAGCAGTTCTTC.

The chain couples TRBV27 to TRBJ2-1; D unclear. The CDR3 sequence is 12 residues long. The V end was cut by 6 bases, the J end by 6 bases, with 9 bases between. CDR1 is MNHEY, CDR2 SMNVEV, per germline (reference sequence). Here the CDR3 reads CASRSLLNEQFF. In nucleotides, the CDR3 is TGTGCCAGCAGGAGTCTCCTCAATGAGCAGTTCTTC.

Points on this clone: One base separates it from a far larger clone, so it is likely a read error. Other nucleotide sequences in the sample specify the same CDR3. The gene calls are TRBV18 and TRBJ1-2, with D unclear. The CDR3 length is 15 residues. Looked up from germline, CDR1 is KGHSH and CDR2 is LQKENI. DNA of the CDR3: TGTGCCAGCTCGCCACTGTCAGACGCTAACTATGGCTACACCTTC. It codes for CASSPLSDANYGYTF.

As regards this clone: This CDR3 is also generated by other DNA sequences in the sample. This chain connects TRBV5-1 to TRBJ2-3, with 8 nucleotides matching TRBD2. The CDR3 consists of 16 residues. J gave up 0 bases and V 1 base, and 4 bases lay outside the gene matches. Germline V gene sequence: CDR1 SGHRS, CDR2 YFSETQ. The CDR3 spells CASSLREGSSTDTQYF. The CDR3 DNA reads as TGCGCCAGCAGCTTGCGGGAGGGAAGTAGCACAGATACGCAGTATTTT.

This rearrangement joins TRBV28 to TRBJ1-2; D possibly corresponds to TRBD1 (6 bases). Germline CDR1 is MDHEN and CDR2 is SYDVKM. Between the trimmed V and J ends, which lost 2 bases and 4 bases, there was a span of 20 bases. This CDR3 is 17 amino acids long. This CDR3 reads CASSLNRRPEGGYGYTF. The CDR3, as DNA: TGTGCCAGCAGTTTAAATAGGAGACCAGAAGGGGGCTATGGCTACACCTTC.

In its sample, this clone was seen once. The gene calls are TRBV7-3 and TRBJ2-2; D is uncertain. V shed 3 bases and J shed 4 bases, with 6 bases lying between them. Germline V gene sequence: CDR1 SGHTA, CDR2 FQGTGA. There are 13 residues in the CDR3. In nucleotides, the CDR3 is TGTGCCAGCAGCTTGAAAACCACCGGGGAGCTGTTTTTT. Its translation: CASSLKTTGELFF.

V is TRBV15 and J is TRBJ2-1; perhaps TRBD2 as D (5 bases). Deletions cut 1 base from V and 7 bases from J, with 20 bases between. CDR3 length: 17 residues. Germline loops: CDR1 LNHNV, CDR2 YYDKDF (reference sequence). The DNA of the CDR3 is TGTGCCACCAGCAGAGTTCGAGGACGCGGCACGGGGAATGAGCAGTTCTTC. Protein sequence: CATSRVRGRGTGNEQFF.

The chain links TRBV21-1 to TRBJ1-2; the D segment call TRBD1 is taken from the table without a DNA check. TRBV21-1 is noted as a pseudogene. The CDR3 is made up of 14 amino acids. The chain's CDR3 is CASRPGQGAAGYTF. DNA for the CDR3: TGTGCCAGCAGACCGGGACAGGGGGCTGCTGGCTACACCTTC.

The sample holds many counts of this clone. Other nucleotide sequences in the sample specify the same CDR3. V gene TRBV28 combines with J gene TRBJ1-3; tentative D call: TRBD1 (5 bases). The CDR3 is 15 residues long. V was shortened by 3 bases and J by 2 bases, with 11 bases between the two germline ends. Germline V gene sequence: CDR1 MDHEN, CDR2 SYDVKM. The CDR3 protein is CASSLTRVTGNTIYF. Here the CDR3 DNA reads TGTGCCAGCAGTTTGACCAGGGTCACTGGAAACACCATATATTTT.

The chain carries TRBV7-9 and TRBJ2-1; D possibly corresponds to TRBD2 (7 bases). The length of the CDR3 is 14 residues. Germline CDR1 SEHNR, CDR2 FQNEAQ (reference sequence). V lost 6 bases and J lost 9, with 18 bases in between. For the CDR3, the DNA is TGTGCCAGCAGTTATACGGTCGGGGGGCCTGAGCAGTTCTTC. It specifies CASSYTVGGPEQFF.

V and J are TRBV5-8 and TRBJ2-3, with D tentatively TRBD2 (6 bases). The CDR3 length is 14 residues. V was trimmed by 3 bases and J by 5 bases, leaving 13 bases between them. Germline-derived CDR1 and CDR2 are SGHTS and YDEGEE. In DNA, the CDR3 is TGTGCCAGCAGCTGGAGGGTCTCGGTAGATACGCAGTATTTT. Protein sequence: CASSWRVSVDTQYF.

V is TRBV28 and J is TRBJ1-3; the D is unclear. The CDR3 has 15 amino acids. V shed 1 base and J shed 4 bases, with 11 bases lying between them. CDR1 and CDR2 (germline): MDHEN, SYDVKM. The CDR3, as DNA: TGTGCCAGCAGTTTATTGGGGATTCGAGGAAACACCATATATTTT. Amino acids: CASSLLGIRGNTIYF. The whole variable domain, filled in from reference TRBV28 and TRBJ1-3, reads DVKVTQSSRYLVKRTGEKVFLECVQDMDHENMFWYRQDPGLGLRLIYFSYDVKMKEKGDIPEGYSVSREKKERFSLILESASTNQTSMYLCASSLLGIRGNTIYFGEGSWLTVV.